This T cell receptor (beta chain) was found in a study of shared clonotypes between healthy human individuals. The CDR3 contains 15 residues. The V end lost 5 bases, the J end lost 8 bases, and 18 bases lay between the germline ends. CDR1 and CDR2 from the germline V gene are MNHNS and SASEGT. The repertoire was sequenced with immunoSEQ multiplex PCR; TCRdb's copy has only in-frame clones and lacks some. Found here are about 980,000 clones, less than 85% of them singletons; the top ten hold about 1.5%. The specimen sequenced was memory CD4+ T cells sorted from blood. The subset here: CD45RA-negative fraction. This TCR came from a man aged 18 to 29 in good health. This chain links TRBV6-1 with TRBJ1-4; TRBD1 might be the D (5 bases). DNA of the CDR3: TGTGCCAGCAGTCCAGTAATGGGGAAGGGGGAAAAACTGTTTTTT. Translation gives CASSPVMGKGEKLFF.